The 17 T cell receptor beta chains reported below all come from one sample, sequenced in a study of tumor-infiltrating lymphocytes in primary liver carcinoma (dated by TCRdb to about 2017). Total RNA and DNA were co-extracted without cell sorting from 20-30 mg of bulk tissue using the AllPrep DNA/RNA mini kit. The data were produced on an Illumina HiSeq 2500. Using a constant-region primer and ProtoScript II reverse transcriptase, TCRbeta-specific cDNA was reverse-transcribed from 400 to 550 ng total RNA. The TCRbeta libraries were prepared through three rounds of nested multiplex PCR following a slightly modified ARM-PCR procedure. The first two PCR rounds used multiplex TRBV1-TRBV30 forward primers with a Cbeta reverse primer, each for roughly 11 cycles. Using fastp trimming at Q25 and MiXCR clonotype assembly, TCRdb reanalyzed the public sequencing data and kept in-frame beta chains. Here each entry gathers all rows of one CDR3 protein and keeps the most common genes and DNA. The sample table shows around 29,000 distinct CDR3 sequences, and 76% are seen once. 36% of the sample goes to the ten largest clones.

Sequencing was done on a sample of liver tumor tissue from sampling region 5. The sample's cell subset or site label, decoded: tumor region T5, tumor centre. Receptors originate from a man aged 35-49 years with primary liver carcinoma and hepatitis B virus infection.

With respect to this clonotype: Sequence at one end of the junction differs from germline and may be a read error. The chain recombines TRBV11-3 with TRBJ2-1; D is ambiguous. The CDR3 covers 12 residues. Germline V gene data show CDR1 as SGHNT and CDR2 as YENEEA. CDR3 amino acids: CVNSLNANEQFF. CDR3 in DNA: TGTGTCAACAGCTTAAATGCCAATGAGCAGTTTTTC.

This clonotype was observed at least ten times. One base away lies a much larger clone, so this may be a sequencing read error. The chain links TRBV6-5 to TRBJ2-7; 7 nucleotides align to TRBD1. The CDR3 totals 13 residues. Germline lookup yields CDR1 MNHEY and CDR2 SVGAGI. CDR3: CAGRIKGAGEQYF. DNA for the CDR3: TGTGCCGGCAGGATAAAGGGGGCCGGCGAGCAGTACTTC.

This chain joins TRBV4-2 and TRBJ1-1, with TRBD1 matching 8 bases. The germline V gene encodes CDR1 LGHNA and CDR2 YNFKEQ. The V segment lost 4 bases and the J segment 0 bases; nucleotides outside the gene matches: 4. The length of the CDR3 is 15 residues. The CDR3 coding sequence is TGTGCCAGCAGCCGAATGGACAGGGTGAACACTGAAGCTTTCTTT. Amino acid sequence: CASSRMDRVNTEAFF.

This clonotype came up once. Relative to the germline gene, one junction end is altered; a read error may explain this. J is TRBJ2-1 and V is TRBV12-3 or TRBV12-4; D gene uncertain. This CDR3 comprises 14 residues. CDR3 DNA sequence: TGTGCCAGCGGTTTATATGGTAATTACAATGAGCAGTTCTTC. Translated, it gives CASGLYGNYNEQFF.

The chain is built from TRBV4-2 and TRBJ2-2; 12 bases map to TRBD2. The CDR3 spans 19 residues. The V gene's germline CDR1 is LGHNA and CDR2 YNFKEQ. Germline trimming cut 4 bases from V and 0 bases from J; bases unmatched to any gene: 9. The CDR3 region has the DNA TGTGCCAGCAGCCGAGTGCTAGCGGGAGGGTTAGCGAACACCGGGGAGCTGTTTTTT. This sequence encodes CASSRVLAGGLANTGELFF.

The CDR3 region has the DNA TGCAGCGCCGCGACCGACTATTACAATGAGCAGTTCTTC. Translation gives CSAATDYYNEQFF. The rearrangement uses TRBV29-1 and TRBJ2-1, with a weak D call TRBD2 (5 bases). Germline assignment: CDR1 SQVTM and CDR2 ANQGSEA. The CDR3 extends over 13 amino acids. The V end lost 7 bases, the J end lost 4 bases, and 14 bases lay between the germline ends.

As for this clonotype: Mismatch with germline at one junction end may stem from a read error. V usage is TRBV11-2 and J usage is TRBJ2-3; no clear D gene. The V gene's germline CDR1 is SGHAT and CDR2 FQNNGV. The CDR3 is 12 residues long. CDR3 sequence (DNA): TGTGTCAGCATCGCCAGCGCAGATACGCAGTATTTT. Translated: CVSIASADTQYF.

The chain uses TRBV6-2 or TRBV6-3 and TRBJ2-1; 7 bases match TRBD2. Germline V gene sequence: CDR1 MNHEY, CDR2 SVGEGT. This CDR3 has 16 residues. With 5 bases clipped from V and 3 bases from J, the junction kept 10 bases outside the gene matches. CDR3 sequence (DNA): TGTGCCAGCAGTCCCGGACTAGTGGACGTCTACAATGAGCAGTTCTTC. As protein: CASSPGLVDVYNEQFF.

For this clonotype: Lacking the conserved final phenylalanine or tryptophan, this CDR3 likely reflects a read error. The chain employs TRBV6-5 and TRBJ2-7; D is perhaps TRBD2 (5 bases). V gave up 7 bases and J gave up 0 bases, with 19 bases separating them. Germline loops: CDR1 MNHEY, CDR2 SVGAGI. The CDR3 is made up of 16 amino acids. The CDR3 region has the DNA TGTGCCAGCAAAAACGGGGTAGGCGTTAGCTCCTACGAGCAGTACCTA. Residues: CASKNGVGVSSYEQYL.

In DNA, the CDR3 is TGCGCCAGCAGCCTGGGACAGTGGTATGAGCAGTTCTTC. As protein: CASSLGQWYEQFF. The rearrangement joins TRBV4-1 to TRBJ2-1; 7 bases agree with TRBD1. The CDR3 runs to 13 residues. J was trimmed by 8 bases and V by 4 bases; bases with no gene match: 5. Germline values: CDR1 MGHRA, CDR2 YSYEKL.

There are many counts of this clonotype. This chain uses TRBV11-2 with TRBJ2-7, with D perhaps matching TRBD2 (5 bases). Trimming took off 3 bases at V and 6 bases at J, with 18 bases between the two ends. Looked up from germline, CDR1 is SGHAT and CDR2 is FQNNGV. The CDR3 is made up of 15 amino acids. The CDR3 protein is CASSLESGVPGEQYF. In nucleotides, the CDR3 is TGTGCCAGCAGCTTGGAGTCCGGGGTCCCTGGCGAGCAGTACTTC.

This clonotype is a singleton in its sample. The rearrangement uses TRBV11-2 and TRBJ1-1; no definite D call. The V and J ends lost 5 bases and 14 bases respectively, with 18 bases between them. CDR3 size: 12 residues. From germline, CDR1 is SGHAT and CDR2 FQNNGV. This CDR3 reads CASSRPEMESFF. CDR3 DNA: TGTGCCAGCAGCCGGCCGGAGATGGAATCCTTCTTT.

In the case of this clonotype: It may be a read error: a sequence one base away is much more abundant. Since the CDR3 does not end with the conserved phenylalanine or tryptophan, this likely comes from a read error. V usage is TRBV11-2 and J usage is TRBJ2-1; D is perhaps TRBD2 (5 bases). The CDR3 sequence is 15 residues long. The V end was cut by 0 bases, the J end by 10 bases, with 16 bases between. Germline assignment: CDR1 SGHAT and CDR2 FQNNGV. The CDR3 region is CASSLERARAHEQFS. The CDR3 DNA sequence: TGTGCCAGCAGCTTAGAGCGGGCACGGGCCCACGAGCAGTTCTCC.

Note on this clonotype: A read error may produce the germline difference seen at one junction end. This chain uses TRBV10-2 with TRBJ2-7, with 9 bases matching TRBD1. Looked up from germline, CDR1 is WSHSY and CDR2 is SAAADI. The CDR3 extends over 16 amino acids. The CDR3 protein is CSSSESASRTGDEQYF. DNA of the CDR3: TGCTCCAGCAGTGAATCGGCCTCTCGGACAGGGGACGAGCAGTACTTC.

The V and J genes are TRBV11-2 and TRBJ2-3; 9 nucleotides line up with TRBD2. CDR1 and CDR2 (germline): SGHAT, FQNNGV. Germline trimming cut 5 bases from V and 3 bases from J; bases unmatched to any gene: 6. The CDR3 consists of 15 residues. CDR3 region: CASSDSGRFTDTQYF. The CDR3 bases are TGTGCCAGCAGCGATAGCGGGAGATTTACAGATACGCAGTATTTT.

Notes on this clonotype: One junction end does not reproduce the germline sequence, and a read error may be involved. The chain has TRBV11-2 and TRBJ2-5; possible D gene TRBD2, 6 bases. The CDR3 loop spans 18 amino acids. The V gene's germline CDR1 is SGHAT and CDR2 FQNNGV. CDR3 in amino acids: CASSLDPWSSERGETQCF. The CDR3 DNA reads TGTGCCAGCAGCTTAGATCCGTGGTCTAGCGAGAGAGGAGAGACTCAGTGCTTC.

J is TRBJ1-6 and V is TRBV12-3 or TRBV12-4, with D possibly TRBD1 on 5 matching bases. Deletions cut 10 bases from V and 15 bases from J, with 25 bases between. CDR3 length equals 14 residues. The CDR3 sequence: CANSLGQGEGHLHF. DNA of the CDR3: TGTGCCAATAGCCTGGGGCAGGGTGAAGGACACCTCCACTTT.